Detailed here is one TCR beta chain. Its antigen is as yet unknown. Mismatch with germline at one junction end may stem from a read error. The source of the sample is a study of cytomegalovirus exposure and HLA in healthy donors. Study-wide points: In an earlier analysis, in some 500 donors, most V segments appeared productive either ~90% or ~30% of the time. For most TCR sequences rarity was the rule, although some public TCRs occurred in many donors. Analyzed later, association rates of TCRs varied across HLA loci, with DRB1 most and HLA-C fewest. The study labeled 164 TCR beta chains cytomegalovirus-associated.

Researchers ran the PCR with 60 Vbeta and 13 Jbeta primers. Some clones are missing from TCRdb's copy, which holds only in-frame ones; the method was immunoSEQ multiplex PCR. The sample includes 150,000 to 200,000 clones, around 79% of them seen just once. The CDR3 is 14 residues long. Germline values: CDR1 SGHVS, CDR2 FNYEAQ. Input material: PBMCs. This clonotype originated in a man over 45 in good health and CMV-seropositive. The chain has TRBV7-6 and TRBJ2-3; no definite D call. CDR3 sequence (DNA): TGTGCCAGCAGCGCCGGGTTAAGCAGAGATACGCAGTATTTT. Its protein product is CASSAGLSRDTQYF.